The sequence of this TCR beta chain was determined in a study of blood T cell repertoires in COVID-19. Study overall: Samples of COVID-19 (acute and convalescent) were obtained from the United States, Italy and Spain. From T cells, B-cell-depleted T cells, or PBMCs came the material, which was cDNA or gDNA.

Germline V gene lookup returns CDR1 MNHEY and CDR2 SVGAGI. This CDR3 is 15 amino acids long. Trimming took 0 bases from V and 2 from J; bases not matched to a gene: 3. The data were produced by immunoSEQ multiplex PCR, yet TCRdb's version contains in-frame clones alone and is incomplete. The table records under 200,000 clones, over 80% of them present only once. The participants were between 18 and 89 years old and came from 24 US areas. The sequencing input was PBMCs or T cells enriched from blood (not recorded which). The gene calls are TRBV6-5 and TRBJ1-2, with 7 bases fitting TRBD1. The clonotype originates from an older woman who had recovered from COVID-19. The CDR3 loop reads CASSYSGTANYGYTF. The CDR3 DNA is TGTGCCAGCAGTTACTCTGGGACAGCGAACTATGGCTACACCTTC.